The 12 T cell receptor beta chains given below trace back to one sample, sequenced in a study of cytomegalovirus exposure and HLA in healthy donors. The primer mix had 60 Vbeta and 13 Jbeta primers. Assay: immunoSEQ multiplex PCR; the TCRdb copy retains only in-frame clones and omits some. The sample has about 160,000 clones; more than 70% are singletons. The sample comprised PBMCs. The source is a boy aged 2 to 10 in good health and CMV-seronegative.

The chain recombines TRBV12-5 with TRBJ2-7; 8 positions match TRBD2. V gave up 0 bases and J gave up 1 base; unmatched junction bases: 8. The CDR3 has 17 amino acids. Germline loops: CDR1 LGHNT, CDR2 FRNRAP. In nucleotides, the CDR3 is TGTGCTAGTGGTTTGGTACTAAGCGGGACTAGTTCCTACGAGCAGTACTTC. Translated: CASGLVLSGTSSYEQYF.

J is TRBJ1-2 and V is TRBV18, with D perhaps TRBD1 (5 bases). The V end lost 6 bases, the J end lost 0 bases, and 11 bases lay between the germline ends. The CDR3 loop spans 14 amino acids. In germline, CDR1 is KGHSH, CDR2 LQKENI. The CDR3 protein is CASSPGHSNYGYTF. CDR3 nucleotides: TGTGCCAGCTCCCCTGGACACTCTAACTATGGCTACACCTTC.

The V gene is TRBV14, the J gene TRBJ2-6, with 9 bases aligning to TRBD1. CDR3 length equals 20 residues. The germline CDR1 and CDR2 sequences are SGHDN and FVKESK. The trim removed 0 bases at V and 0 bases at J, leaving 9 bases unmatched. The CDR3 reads CASSQDRDREGDSGANVLTF. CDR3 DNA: TGTGCCAGCAGCCAAGACCGGGACAGGGAAGGGGACTCTGGGGCCAACGTCCTGACTTTC.

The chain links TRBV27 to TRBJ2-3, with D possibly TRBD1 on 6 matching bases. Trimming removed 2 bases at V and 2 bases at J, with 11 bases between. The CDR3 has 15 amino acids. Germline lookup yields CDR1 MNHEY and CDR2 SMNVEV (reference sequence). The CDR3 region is CASSLQQGATDTQYF. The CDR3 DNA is TGTGCCAGCAGTTTACAACAGGGCGCCACAGATACGCAGTATTTT.

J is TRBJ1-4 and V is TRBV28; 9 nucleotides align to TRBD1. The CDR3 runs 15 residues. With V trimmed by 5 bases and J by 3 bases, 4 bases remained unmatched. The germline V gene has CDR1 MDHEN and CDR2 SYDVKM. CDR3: CASSPRTGANEKLFF. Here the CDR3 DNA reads TGTGCCAGCAGTCCCCGGACAGGGGCTAATGAAAAACTGTTTTTT.

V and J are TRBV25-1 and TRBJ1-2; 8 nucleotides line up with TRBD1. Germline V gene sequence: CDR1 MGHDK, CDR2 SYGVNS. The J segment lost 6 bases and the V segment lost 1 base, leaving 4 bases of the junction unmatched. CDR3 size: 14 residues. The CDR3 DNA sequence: TGTGCCAGCAGTGAATTAAGCAGGGGGCATGGCTACACCTTC. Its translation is CASSELSRGHGYTF.

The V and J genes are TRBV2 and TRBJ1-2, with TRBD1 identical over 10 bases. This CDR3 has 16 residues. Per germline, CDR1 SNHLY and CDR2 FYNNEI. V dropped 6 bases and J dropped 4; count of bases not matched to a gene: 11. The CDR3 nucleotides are TGTGCCAGCAGACGCGCGACAGGGGGCCGGGTCTATGGCTACACCTTC. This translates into CASRRATGGRVYGYTF. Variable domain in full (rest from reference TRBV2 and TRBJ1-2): EPEVTQTPSHQVTQMGQEVILRCVPISNHLYFYWYRQILGQKVEFLVSFYNNEISEKSEIFDDQFSVERPDGSNFTLKIRSTKLEDSAMYFCASRRATGGRVYGYTFGSGTRLTVV.

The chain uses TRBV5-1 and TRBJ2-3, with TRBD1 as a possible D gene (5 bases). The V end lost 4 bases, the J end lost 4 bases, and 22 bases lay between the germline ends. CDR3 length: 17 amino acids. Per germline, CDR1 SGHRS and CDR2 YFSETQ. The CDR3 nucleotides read TGCGCCAGCAGCCGAACAAATAGCAGGGCCGGCCCAGATACGCAGTATTTT. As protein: CASSRTNSRAGPDTQYF.

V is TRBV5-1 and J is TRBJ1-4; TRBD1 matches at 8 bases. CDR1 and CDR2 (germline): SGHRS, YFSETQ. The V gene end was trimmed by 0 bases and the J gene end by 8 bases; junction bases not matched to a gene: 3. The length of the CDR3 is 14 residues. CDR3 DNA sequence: TGCGCCAGCAGCTTGGGTCAGGGGGCGGAAAAACTGTTTTTT. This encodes CASSLGQGAEKLFF.

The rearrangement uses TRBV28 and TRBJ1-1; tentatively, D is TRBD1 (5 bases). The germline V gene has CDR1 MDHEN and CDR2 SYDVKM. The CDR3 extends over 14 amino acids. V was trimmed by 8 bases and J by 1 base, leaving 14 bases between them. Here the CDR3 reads CASGSGPTNTEAFF. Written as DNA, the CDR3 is TGTGCCAGCGGCTCAGGGCCTACGAACACTGAAGCTTTCTTT.

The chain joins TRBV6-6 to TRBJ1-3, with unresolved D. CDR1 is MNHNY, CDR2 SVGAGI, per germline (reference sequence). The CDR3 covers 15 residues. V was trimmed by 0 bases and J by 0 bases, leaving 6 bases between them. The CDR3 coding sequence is TGTGCCAGCAGTTACTCGAGGGACTCTGGAAACACCATATATTTT. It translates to CASSYSRDSGNTIYF.

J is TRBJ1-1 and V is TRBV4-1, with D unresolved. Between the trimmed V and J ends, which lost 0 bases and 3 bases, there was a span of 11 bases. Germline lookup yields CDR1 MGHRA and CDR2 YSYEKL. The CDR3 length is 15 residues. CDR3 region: CASSQEPRSYTEAFF. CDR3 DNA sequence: TGCGCCAGCAGCCAAGAGCCAAGGAGTTACACTGAAGCTTTCTTT.